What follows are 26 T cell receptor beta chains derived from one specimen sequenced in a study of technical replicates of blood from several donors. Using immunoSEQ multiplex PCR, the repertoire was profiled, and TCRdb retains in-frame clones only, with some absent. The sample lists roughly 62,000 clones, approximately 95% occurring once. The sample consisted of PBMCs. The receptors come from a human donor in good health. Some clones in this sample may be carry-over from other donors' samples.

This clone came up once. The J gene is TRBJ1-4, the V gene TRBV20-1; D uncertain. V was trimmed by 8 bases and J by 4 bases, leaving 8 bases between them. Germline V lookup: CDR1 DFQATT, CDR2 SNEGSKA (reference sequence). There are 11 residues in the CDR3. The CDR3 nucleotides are TGCAGTTGGAGTAGTAATGAAAAACTGTTTTTT. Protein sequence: CSWSSNEKLFF.

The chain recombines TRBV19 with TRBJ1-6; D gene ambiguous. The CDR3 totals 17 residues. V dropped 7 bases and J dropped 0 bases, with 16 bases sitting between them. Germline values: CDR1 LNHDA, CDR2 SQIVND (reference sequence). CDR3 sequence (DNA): TGTGCCAGTATCCAGGACGGGATGAGCTCCTATAATTCACCCCTCCACTTT. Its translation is CASIQDGMSSYNSPLHF.

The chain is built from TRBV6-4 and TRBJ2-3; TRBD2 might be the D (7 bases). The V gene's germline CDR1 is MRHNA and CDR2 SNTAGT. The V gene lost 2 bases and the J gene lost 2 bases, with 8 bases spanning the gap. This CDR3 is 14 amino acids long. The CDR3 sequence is CASSDGGATDTQYF. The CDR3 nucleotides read TGTGCCAGCAGTGACGGGGGGGCCACAGATACGCAGTATTTT.

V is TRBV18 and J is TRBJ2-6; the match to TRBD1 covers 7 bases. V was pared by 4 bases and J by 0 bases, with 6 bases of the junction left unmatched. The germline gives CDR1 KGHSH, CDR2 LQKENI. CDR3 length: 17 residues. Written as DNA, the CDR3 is TGTGCCAGCTCACGACAGGACAGGAGCTCTGGGGCCAACGTCCTGACTTTC. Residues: CASSRQDRSSGANVLTF. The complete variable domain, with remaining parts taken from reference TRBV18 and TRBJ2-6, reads NAGVMQNPRHLVRRRGQEARLRCSPMKGHSHVYWYRQLPEEGLKFMVYLQKENIIDESGMPKERFSAEFPKEGPSILRIQQVVRGDSAAYFCASSRQDRSSGANVLTFGAGSRLTVL.

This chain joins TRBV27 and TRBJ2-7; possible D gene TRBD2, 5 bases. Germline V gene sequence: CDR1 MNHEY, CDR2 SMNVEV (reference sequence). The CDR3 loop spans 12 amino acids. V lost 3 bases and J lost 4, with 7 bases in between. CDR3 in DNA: TGTGCCAGCAGTTTTCGCGGGTACGAGCAGTACTTC. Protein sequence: CASSFRGYEQYF.

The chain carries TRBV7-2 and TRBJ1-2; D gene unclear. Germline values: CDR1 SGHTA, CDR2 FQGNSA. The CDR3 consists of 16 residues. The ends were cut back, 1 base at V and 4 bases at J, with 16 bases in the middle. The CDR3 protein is CASSLGSGIPSYGYTF. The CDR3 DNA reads TGTGCCAGCAGCTTAGGGAGCGGCATCCCCTCCTATGGCTACACCTTC. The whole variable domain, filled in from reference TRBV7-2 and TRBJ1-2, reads GAGVSQSPSNKVTEKGKDVELRCDPISGHTALYWYRQSLGQGLEFLIYFQGNSAPDKSGLPSDRFSAERTGGSVSTLTIQRTQQEDSAVYLCASSLGSGIPSYGYTFGSGTRLTVV.

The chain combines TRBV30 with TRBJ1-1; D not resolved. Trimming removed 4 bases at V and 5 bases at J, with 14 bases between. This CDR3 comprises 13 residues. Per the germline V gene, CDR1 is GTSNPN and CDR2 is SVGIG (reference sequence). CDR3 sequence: CAWISSRGTEAFF. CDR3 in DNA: TGTGCCTGGATTAGCTCCCGTGGGACTGAAGCTTTCTTT.

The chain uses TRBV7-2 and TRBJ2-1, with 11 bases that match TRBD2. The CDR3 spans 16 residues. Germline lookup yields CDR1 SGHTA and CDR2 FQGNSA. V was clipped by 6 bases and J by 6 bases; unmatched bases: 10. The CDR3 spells CASSPYSGRASNEQFF. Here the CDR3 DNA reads TGTGCCAGCAGTCCCTATAGCGGGAGGGCCTCCAATGAGCAGTTCTTC.

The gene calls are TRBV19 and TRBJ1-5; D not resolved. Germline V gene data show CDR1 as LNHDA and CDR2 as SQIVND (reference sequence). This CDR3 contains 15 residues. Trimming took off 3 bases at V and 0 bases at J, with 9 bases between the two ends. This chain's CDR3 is CASSIVADSNQPQHF. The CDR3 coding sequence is TGTGCCAGTAGTATTGTGGCTGATAGCAATCAGCCCCAGCATTTT. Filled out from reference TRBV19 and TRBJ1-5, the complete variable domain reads DGGITQSPKYLFRKEGQNVTLSCEQNLNHDAMYWYRQDPGQGLRLIYYSQIVNDFQKGDIAEGYSVSREKKESFPLTVTSAQKNPTAFYLCASSIVADSNQPQHFGDGTRLSIL.

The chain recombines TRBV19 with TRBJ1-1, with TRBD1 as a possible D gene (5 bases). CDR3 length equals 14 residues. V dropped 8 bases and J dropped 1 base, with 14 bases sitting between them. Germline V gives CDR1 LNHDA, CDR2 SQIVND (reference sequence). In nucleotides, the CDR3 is TGTGCCAGTGGCTTGGGGGGGACGAACACTGAAGCTTTCTTT. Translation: CASGLGGTNTEAFF.

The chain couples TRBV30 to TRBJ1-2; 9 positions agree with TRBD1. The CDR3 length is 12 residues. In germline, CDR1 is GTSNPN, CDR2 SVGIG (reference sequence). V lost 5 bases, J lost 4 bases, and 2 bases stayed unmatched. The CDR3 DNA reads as TGTGCCTGGGACAGGGGGATCTATGGCTACACCTTC. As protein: CAWDRGIYGYTF.

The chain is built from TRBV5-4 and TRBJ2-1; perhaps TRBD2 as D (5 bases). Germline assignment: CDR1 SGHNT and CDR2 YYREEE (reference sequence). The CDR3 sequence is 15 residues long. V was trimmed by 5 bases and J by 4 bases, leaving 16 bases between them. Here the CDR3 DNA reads TGTGCCAGCAGGATAGCGCCCCAAATTTACAATGAGCAGTTCTTC. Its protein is CASRIAPQIYNEQFF. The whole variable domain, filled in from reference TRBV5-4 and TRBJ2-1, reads ETGVTQSPTHLIKTRGQQVTLRCSSQSGHNTVSWYQQALGQGPQFIFQYYREEENGRGNFPPRFSGLQFPNYSSELNVNALELDDSALYLCASRIAPQIYNEQFFGPGTRLTVL.

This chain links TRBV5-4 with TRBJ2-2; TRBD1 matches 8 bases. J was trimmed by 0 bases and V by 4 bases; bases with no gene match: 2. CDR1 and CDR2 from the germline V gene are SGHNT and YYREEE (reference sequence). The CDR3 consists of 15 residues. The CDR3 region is CASSLDRANTGELFF. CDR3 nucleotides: TGTGCCAGCAGCCTGGACAGGGCGAACACCGGGGAGCTGTTTTTT. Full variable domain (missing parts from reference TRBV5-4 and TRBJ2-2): ETGVTQSPTHLIKTRGQQVTLRCSSQSGHNTVSWYQQALGQGPQFIFQYYREEENGRGNFPPRFSGLQFPNYSSELNVNALELDDSALYLCASSLDRANTGELFFGEGSRLTVL.

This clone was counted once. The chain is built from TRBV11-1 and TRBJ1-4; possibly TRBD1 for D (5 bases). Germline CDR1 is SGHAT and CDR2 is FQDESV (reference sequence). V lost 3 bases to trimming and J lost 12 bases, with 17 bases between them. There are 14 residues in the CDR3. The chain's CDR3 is CASSFRETSSELFF. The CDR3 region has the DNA TGTGCCAGCAGCTTCAGGGAAACGTCTTCAGAACTGTTTTTT. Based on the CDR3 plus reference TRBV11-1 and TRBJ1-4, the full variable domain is EAEVAQSPRYKITEKSQAVAFWCDPISGHATLYWYRQILGQGPELLVQFQDESVVDDSQLPKDRFSAERLKGVDSTLKIQPAELGDSAMYLCASSFRETSSELFFGSGTQLSVL.

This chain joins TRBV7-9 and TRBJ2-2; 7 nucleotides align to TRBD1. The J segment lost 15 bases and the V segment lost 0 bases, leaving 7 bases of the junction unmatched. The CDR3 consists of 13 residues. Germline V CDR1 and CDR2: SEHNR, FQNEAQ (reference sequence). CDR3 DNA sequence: TGTGCCAGCAGCTTAGCTGAACAGGGGCATATGTTTTTT. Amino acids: CASSLAEQGHMFF.

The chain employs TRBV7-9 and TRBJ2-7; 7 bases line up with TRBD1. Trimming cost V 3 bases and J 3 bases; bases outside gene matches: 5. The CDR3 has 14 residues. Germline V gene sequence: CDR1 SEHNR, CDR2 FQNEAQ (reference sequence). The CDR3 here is CASSLTTGHYEQYF. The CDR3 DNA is TGTGCCAGCAGCTTGACGACAGGGCACTACGAGCAGTACTTC. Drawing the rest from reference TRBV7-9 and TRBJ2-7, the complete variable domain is DTGVSQNPRHKITKRGQNVTFRCDPISEHNRLYWYRQTLGQGPEFLTYFQNEAQLEKSRLLSDRFSAERPKGSFSTLEIQRTEQGDSAMYLCASSLTTGHYEQYFGPGTRLTVT.

DNA for the CDR3: TGTGCCAGTAGCCCCCTAGGGACACAGAATCAGCCCCAGCATTTT. It codes for CASSPLGTQNQPQHF. The chain is built from TRBV19 and TRBJ1-5, with a possible D match to TRBD1 (6 bases). Per the germline V gene, CDR1 is LNHDA and CDR2 is SQIVND (reference sequence). V lost 6 bases to trimming and J lost 4 bases, with 16 bases between them. The CDR3 is 15 amino acids.

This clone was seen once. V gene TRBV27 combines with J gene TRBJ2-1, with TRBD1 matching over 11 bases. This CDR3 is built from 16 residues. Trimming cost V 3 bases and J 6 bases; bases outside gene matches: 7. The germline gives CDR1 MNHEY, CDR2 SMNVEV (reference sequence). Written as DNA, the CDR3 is TGTGCCAGCAGTTTCCGGGGACAGGGGGAGGTCAATGAGCAGTTCTTC. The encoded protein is CASSFRGQGEVNEQFF.

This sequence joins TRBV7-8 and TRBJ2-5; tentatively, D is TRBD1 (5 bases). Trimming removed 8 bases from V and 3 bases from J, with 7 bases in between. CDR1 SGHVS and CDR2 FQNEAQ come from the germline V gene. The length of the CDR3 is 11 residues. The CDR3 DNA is TGTGCCAGCGGCAGGGAAGAGACCCAGTACTTC. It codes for CASGREETQYF.

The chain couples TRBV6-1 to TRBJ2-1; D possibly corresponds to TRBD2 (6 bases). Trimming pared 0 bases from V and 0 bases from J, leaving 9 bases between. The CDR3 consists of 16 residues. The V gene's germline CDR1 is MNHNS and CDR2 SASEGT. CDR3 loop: CASSEAWGDSYNEQFF. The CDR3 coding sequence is TGTGCCAGCAGTGAAGCATGGGGGGACTCCTACAATGAGCAGTTCTTC.

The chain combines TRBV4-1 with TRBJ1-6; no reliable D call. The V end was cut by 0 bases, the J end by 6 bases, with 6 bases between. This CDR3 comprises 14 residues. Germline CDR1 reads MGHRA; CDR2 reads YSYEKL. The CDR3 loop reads CASSQDAGNSPLHF. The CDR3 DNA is TGCGCCAGCAGCCAAGATGCGGGTAATTCACCCCTCCACTTT.

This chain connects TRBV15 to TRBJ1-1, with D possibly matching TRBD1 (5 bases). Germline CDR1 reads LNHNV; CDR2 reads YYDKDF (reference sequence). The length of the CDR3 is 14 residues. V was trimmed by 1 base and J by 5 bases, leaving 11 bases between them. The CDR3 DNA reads TGTGCCACCAGCAGAGTGGTAAAGGGGACTGAAGCTTTCTTT. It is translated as CATSRVVKGTEAFF.

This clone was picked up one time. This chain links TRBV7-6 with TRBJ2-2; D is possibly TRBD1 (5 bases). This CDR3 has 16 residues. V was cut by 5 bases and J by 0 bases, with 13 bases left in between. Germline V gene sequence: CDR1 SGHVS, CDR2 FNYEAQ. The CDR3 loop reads CASSQPRVSNTGELFF. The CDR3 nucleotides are TGTGCCAGCAGCCAGCCCAGGGTATCGAACACCGGGGAGCTGTTTTTT. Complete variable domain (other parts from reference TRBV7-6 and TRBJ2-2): GAGVSQSPRYKVTKRGQDVALRCDPISGHVSLYWYRQALGQGPEFLTYFNYEAQQDKSGLPNDRFSAERPEGSISTLTIQRTEQRDSAMYRCASSQPRVSNTGELFFGEGSRLTVL.

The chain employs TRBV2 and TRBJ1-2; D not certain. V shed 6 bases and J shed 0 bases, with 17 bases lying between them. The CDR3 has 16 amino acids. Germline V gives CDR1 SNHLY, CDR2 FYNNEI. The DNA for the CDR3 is TGTGCCAGCAGCACCAATGGGCGGGGAGCTAACTATGGCTACACCTTC. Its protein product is CASSTNGRGANYGYTF.

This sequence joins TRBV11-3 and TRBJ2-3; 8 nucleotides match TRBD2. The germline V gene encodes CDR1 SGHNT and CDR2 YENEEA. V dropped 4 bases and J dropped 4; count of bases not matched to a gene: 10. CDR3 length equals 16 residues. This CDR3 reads CASSSRTGREADTQYF. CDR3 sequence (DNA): TGTGCCAGCAGCTCCCGAACGGGGCGGGAGGCAGATACGCAGTATTTT.

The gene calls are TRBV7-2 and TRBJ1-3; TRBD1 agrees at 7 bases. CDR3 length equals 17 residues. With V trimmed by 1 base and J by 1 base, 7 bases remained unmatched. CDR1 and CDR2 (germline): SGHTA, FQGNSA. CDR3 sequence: CASSLGTGRFSGNTIYF. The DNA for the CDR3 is TGTGCCAGCAGCTTAGGGACAGGCCGTTTTTCTGGAAACACCATATATTTT.